One and the same sample provided the 12 T cell receptor beta chains below, sequenced in a study of T cell changes during pregnancy in multiple sclerosis. Sequencing was performed with immunoSEQ multiplex PCR; in TCRdb, only in-frame clones are kept and a portion is missing. The sample consists of roughly 86,000 clones, around 92% of them appearing once. The source material was peripheral blood, sampled in the first trimester of pregnancy. Receptors originate from a female donor with multiple sclerosis, enrolled in a pregnancy study.

The chain recombines TRBV28 with TRBJ2-3; the D is unclear. CDR1 is MDHEN, CDR2 SYDVKM, per germline. The CDR3 spans 14 residues. Trimming shortened V by 6 bases and J by 0 bases, and 10 bases separated the two germline ends. The CDR3 DNA reads TGTGCCAGCAGCAAGTGGGCTAGCACAGATACGCAGTATTTT. The encoded protein is CASSKWASTDTQYF.

The table lists this clone with a count of one. This CDR3 reads CASSFHRANEKLFF. CDR3 bases: TGTGCCAGCAGTTTCCACAGGGCAAATGAAAAACTGTTTTTT. The chain carries TRBV27 and TRBJ1-4, with a possible D match to TRBD1 (6 bases). CDR3 size: 14 residues. The V end lost 3 bases, the J end lost 5 bases, and 10 bases lay between the germline ends. Per germline, CDR1 MNHEY and CDR2 SMNVEV (reference sequence).

The chain recombines TRBV27 with TRBJ2-1; 7 bases match TRBD2. Germline assignment: CDR1 MNHEY and CDR2 SMNVEV (reference sequence). J lost 1 base, V lost 0 bases, and 3 bases had no gene match. This CDR3 has 16 amino acids. The CDR3 region has the DNA TGTGCCAGCAGTTTATCCAGCGGGGATTCCTACAATGAGCAGTTCTTC. Amino acid sequence: CASSLSSGDSYNEQFF.

The genes are TRBV27 and TRBJ2-5; TRBD2 matches at 16 bases. Germline CDR1 MNHEY, CDR2 SMNVEV (reference sequence). The junction had 2 bases not matched to a gene; V was cut back by 0 bases and J by 1 base. This CDR3 contains 18 residues. CDR3: CASSLSGTSGRAQETQYF. CDR3 bases: TGTGCCAGCAGTTTATCCGGGACTAGCGGGAGGGCCCAAGAGACCCAGTACTTC.

This sequence joins TRBV6-4 and TRBJ2-1; 8 bases match TRBD2. Trimming took 3 bases from V and 6 from J; bases not matched to a gene: 7. The CDR3 length is 15 residues. Germline lookup yields CDR1 MRHNA and CDR2 SNTAGT. The CDR3 protein is CASSEPGLGSNEQFF. CDR3 nucleotide sequence: TGTGCCAGCAGTGAGCCGGGACTAGGGTCCAATGAGCAGTTCTTC.

This clone showed up many times. V and J are TRBV21-1 and TRBJ1-2. TRBV21-1 is noted as a pseudogene. The CDR3 has 11 amino acids. In DNA, the CDR3 is TGTGCCAGCAGCAAAGTCGGGAGGACCACCTTC. This codes for CASSKVGRTTF.

This chain links TRBV28 with TRBJ2-7, with 7 bases identical to TRBD1. Unmatched junction bases numbered 13, after V lost 1 base and J lost 1 base. The CDR3 spans 18 residues. The germline CDR1 and CDR2 sequences are MDHEN and SYDVKM. In DNA form, the CDR3 reads TGTGCCAGCAGTTTATACGGAACCGGGACAGTGATGTCCTACGAGCAGTACTTC. Translated: CASSLYGTGTVMSYEQYF.

V usage is TRBV6-1 and J usage is TRBJ2-1, with TRBD2 identical over 13 bases. CDR3 length: 17 residues. The J segment lost 4 bases and the V segment lost 1 base, leaving 4 bases of the junction unmatched. Germline V gives CDR1 MNHNS, CDR2 SASEGT. CDR3 sequence: CASSEVGTSGIYNEQFF. In nucleotides, the CDR3 is TGTGCCAGCAGTGAAGTGGGGACTAGCGGGATTTACAATGAGCAGTTCTTC.

The chain employs TRBV5-1 and TRBJ2-3, with 11 bases identical to TRBD2. This CDR3 is 16 amino acids long. In germline, CDR1 is SGHRS, CDR2 YFSETQ. V lost 3 bases, J lost 6 bases, and 9 bases stayed unmatched. CDR3: CASSSKPGLAVDTQYF. CDR3 DNA: TGCGCCAGCAGCTCAAAACCGGGACTAGCGGTCGATACGCAGTATTTT.

This chain joins TRBV7-9 and TRBJ2-7; D is undetermined. With 4 bases removed from V and 3 bases from J, the gap between germline ends came to 4 bases. This CDR3 is 11 amino acids long. Germline V gene lookup returns CDR1 SEHNR and CDR2 FQNEAQ (reference sequence). The CDR3 is CASSSYYEQYF. The DNA for the CDR3 is TGTGCCAGCAGCTCCTACTACGAGCAGTACTTC.

CDR3 DNA sequence: TGTGCCAGTGGACAGGGAAACGAGCAGTACTTC. This encodes CASGQGNEQYF. The chain employs TRBV2 and TRBJ2-7, with TRBD1 identical over 8 bases. The CDR3 has 11 residues. Germline lookup yields CDR1 SNHLY and CDR2 FYNNEI. V was clipped by 9 bases and J by 5 bases; unmatched bases: 3.

This chain joins TRBV18 and TRBJ2-7; D is undetermined. The V and J ends lost 1 base and 6 bases respectively, with 10 bases between them. This CDR3 has 13 residues. The germline gives CDR1 KGHSH, CDR2 LQKENI. This CDR3 reads CASSPLGAREQYF. The CDR3 DNA reads as TGTGCCAGCTCACCACTCGGTGCCCGCGAGCAGTACTTC. Combining the CDR3 with reference TRBV18 and TRBJ2-7 gives the whole variable domain NAGVMQNPRHLVRRRGQEARLRCSPMKGHSHVYWYRQLPEEGLKFMVYLQKENIIDESGMPKERFSAEFPKEGPSILRIQQVVRGDSAAYFCASSPLGAREQYFGPGTRLTVT.